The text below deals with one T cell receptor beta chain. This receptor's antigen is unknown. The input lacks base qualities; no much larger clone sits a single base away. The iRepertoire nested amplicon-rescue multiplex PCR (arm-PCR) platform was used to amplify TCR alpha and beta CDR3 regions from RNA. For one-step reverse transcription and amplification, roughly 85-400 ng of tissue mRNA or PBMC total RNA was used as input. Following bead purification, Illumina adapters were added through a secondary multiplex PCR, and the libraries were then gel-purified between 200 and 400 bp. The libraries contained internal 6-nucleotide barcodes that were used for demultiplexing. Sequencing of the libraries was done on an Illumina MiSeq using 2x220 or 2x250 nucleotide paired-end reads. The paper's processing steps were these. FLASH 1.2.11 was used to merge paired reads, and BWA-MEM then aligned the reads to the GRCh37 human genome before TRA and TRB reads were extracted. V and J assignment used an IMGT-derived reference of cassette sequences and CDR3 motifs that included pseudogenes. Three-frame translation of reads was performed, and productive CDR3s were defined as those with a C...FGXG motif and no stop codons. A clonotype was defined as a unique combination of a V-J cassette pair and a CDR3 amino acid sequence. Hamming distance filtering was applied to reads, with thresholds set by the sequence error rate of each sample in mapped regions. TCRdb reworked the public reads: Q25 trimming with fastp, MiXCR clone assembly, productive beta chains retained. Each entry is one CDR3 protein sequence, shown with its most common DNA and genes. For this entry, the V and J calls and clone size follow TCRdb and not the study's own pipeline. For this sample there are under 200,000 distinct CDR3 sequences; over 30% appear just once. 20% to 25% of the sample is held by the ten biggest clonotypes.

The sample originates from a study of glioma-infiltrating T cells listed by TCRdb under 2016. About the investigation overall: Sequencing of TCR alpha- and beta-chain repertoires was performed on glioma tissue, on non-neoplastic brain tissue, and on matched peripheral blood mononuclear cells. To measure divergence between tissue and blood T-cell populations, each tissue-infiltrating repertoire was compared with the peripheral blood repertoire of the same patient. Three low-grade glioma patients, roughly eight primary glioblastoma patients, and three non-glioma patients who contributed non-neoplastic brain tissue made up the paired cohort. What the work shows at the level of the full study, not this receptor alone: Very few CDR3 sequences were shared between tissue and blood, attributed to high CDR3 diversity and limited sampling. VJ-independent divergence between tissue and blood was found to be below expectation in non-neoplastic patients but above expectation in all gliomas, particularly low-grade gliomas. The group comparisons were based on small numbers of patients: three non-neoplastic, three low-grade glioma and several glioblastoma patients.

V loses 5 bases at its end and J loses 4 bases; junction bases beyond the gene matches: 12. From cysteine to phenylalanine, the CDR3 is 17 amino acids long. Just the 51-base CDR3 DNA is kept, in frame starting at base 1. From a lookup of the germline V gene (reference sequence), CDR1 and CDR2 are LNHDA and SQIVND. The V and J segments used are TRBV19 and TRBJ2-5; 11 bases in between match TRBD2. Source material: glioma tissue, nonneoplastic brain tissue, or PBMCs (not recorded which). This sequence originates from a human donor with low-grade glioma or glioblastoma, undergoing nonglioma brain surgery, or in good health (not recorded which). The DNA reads TGTGCCAGTAGTGTCCTAACACTAGCGGGAGTTCCAGAGACCCAGTACTTC. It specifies CASSVLTLAGVPETQYF.